The 32 T cell receptor beta chains below all came from one sample that was sequenced in a study of blood T cells in healthy people across ages. A second PCR, run for roughly 7 to 11 cycles, used a sample-barcoded 5' primer plus a J-beta primer mix. One entry per CDR3 protein, called by TCRdb with MiXCR from the 5' RACE reads. Found here are over a million distinct CDR3 sequences, approximately 43% of them singletons; the top ten hold more than 4%. Source material: blood. The origin of the receptors is a young woman in good health.

The chain uses TRBV28 and TRBJ1-1; no definite D call. The CDR3 sequence is 13 residues long. Germline CDR1 is MDHEN and CDR2 is SYDVKM. Between the trimmed V and J ends, which lost 7 bases and 3 bases, there was a span of 12 bases. CDR3 coding DNA: TGTGCCAGCAACATACAGATTTACACTGAAGCTTTCTTT. Translated, it gives CASNIQIYTEAFF. Filled out from reference TRBV28 and TRBJ1-1, the complete variable domain reads DVKVTQSSRYLVKRTGEKVFLECVQDMDHENMFWYRQDPGLGLRLIYFSYDVKMKEKGDIPEGYSVSREKKERFSLILESASTNQTSMYLCASNIQIYTEAFFGQGTRLTVV.

This clonotype has just a few counts. The rearrangement uses TRBV14 and TRBJ2-7, with no clear D. Germline lookup yields CDR1 SGHDN and CDR2 FVKESK. Trimming left V 1 base short and J 3 bases short, with 10 bases between. The length of the CDR3 is 14 residues. This CDR3 reads CASSQVSSNYEQYF. The CDR3 bases are TGTGCCAGCAGCCAAGTGTCCAGTAACTACGAGCAGTACTTC.

The sample holds a few counts of this clonotype. The genes are TRBV27 and TRBJ1-5; possibly TRBD1 for D (6 bases). The germline gives CDR1 MNHEY, CDR2 SMNVEV (reference sequence). This CDR3 comprises 13 residues. V was trimmed by 3 bases and J by 7 bases, leaving 10 bases between them. The CDR3 region is CASSLGARQPQHF. The CDR3 DNA sequence: TGTGCCAGCAGTTTGGGGGCGCGCCAGCCCCAGCATTTT.

This clonotype was recorded once. Compared with germline, one end of the junction differs, possibly owing to a read error. The J gene is TRBJ1-1, the V gene TRBV11-2, with TRBD1 identical over 7 bases. The CDR3 is 14 amino acids. Germline values: CDR1 SGHAT, CDR2 FQNNGV. In DNA, the CDR3 is TGTGTCAGCAGCCCAATCCGGGACAGATTTGTTGCTTTCTTT. Amino acid sequence: CVSSPIRDRFVAFF.

The chain recombines TRBV7-2 with TRBJ2-2; 11 bases match TRBD2. There are 17 residues in the CDR3. Trimming took 1 base from V and 4 from J; bases not matched to a gene: 5. Looked up from germline, CDR1 is SGHTA and CDR2 is FQGNSA. The CDR3 loop is CASSLELAGAVTGELFF. The CDR3 DNA reads as TGTGCCAGCAGCTTAGAACTAGCGGGGGCCGTCACCGGGGAGCTGTTTTTT. The full variable domain, rest sourced from reference TRBV7-2 and TRBJ2-2, is GAGVSQSPSNKVTEKGKDVELRCDPISGHTALYWYRQSLGQGLEFLIYFQGNSAPDKSGLPSDRFSAERTGGSVSTLTIQRTQQEDSAVYLCASSLELAGAVTGELFFGEGSRLTVL.

The genes are TRBV12-3 or TRBV12-4 and TRBJ2-3; 8 bases are shared with TRBD2. The CDR3 is 14 amino acids. V lost 10 bases, J lost 4 bases, and 10 bases stayed unmatched. The CDR3 is CAIGGGGIADTQYF. CDR3 in DNA: TGTGCCATTGGGGGCGGGGGGATTGCAGATACGCAGTATTTT.

Regarding this clonotype: Just one base apart from a much larger clone, this may be a read error. The chain uses TRBV6-5 and TRBJ2-5, with 8 bases that match TRBD2. CDR3 length equals 15 residues. Germline V gene lookup returns CDR1 MNHEY and CDR2 SVGAGI. V was pared by 2 bases and J by 11 bases, with 13 bases of the junction left unmatched. The CDR3 region is CASSYGPAGDYEQYF. The DNA of the CDR3 is TGTGCCAGCAGTTACGGGCCAGCGGGAGATTATGAGCAGTACTTC.

This clonotype was recorded a few times. This chain uses TRBV7-9 with TRBJ1-2; D gene ambiguous. The germline V gene encodes CDR1 SEHNR and CDR2 FQNEAQ (reference sequence). The CDR3 is 14 amino acids. V was pared by 4 bases and J by 2 bases, with 11 bases between. The CDR3 spells CASSSARANYGYTF. In DNA, the CDR3 is TGTGCCAGCAGCTCCGCGAGAGCAAACTATGGCTACACCTTC.

The rearrangement links TRBV4-1 to TRBJ2-1; possibly TRBD1 for D (6 bases). The germline V and J ends were trimmed by 5 bases and 9 bases, with 20 bases remaining between them. CDR1 and CDR2 (germline): MGHRA, YSYEKL. The length of the CDR3 is 15 residues. The CDR3 DNA is TGCGCCAGCAGCTCTGGACAGAGGGCTTTTGGTGAGCAGTTCTTC. This codes for CASSSGQRAFGEQFF.

The chain has TRBV9 and TRBJ2-7, with a possible D match to TRBD2 (6 bases). Trimming stripped 0 bases from V and 0 bases from J, with 13 bases between. Germline assignment: CDR1 SGDLS and CDR2 YYNGEE. This CDR3 region has 16 residues. CDR3 protein: CASSVDGGVSSYEQYF. The CDR3 nucleotides are TGTGCCAGCAGCGTAGATGGAGGGGTCAGCTCCTACGAGCAGTACTTC. The full variable domain, in which reference TRBV9 and TRBJ2-7 provide the parts outside the CDR3, is DSGVTQTPKHLITATGQRVTLRCSPRSGDLSVYWYQQSLDQGLQFLIQYYNGEERAKGNILERFSAQQFPDLHSELNLSSLELGDSALYFCASSVDGGVSSYEQYFGPGTRLTVT.

CDR3 nucleotides: TGTGCCAGCAGTCACCGGGACAGGGTTTACTATGGCTACACCTTC. This encodes CASSHRDRVYYGYTF. J is TRBJ1-2 and V is TRBV6-5; 9 positions match TRBD1. Germline V gene data show CDR1 as MNHEY and CDR2 as SVGAGI. Unmatched junction bases numbered 7, after V lost 5 bases and J lost 3 bases. The length of the CDR3 is 15 residues.

This sequence joins TRBV14 and TRBJ1-2; 7 positions agree with TRBD1. In germline, CDR1 is SGHDN, CDR2 FVKESK. This CDR3 contains 13 residues. V was clipped by 10 bases and J by 4 bases; unmatched bases: 9. Here the CDR3 DNA reads TGTGCCACCCGAGAGGGGGCGAGCTATGGCTACACCTTC. Protein: CATREGASYGYTF.

Details on this clonotype: Being one base from a much bigger clone, this may be a read error. V is TRBV20-1 and J is TRBJ2-1, with TRBD2 matching 9 bases. The V and J ends lost 5 bases and 9 bases, in that order; junction bases with no gene match: 14. This CDR3 contains 15 residues. CDR1 and CDR2 from the germline V gene are DFQATT and SNEGSKA (reference sequence). This CDR3 reads CSAPSLSSGGSEQFF. In DNA, the CDR3 is TGCAGTGCTCCCAGCCTGTCGAGCGGGGGGTCTGAGCAGTTCTTC.

This sequence joins TRBV21-1 and TRBJ2-5. TRBV21-1 constitutes a pseudogene. The CDR3 consists of 11 residues. The CDR3 DNA follows: TGTGCCAGCAGCCACCTACTTGGAATGTACTTC. As protein: CASSHLLGMYF.

This clonotype turned up a few times. The chain uses TRBV5-1 and TRBJ2-1; D not certain. V dropped 5 bases and J dropped 5 bases, with 8 bases sitting between them. CDR1 and CDR2 (germline): SGHRS, YFSETQ. The CDR3 consists of 12 residues. This CDR3 reads CASRDEHNEQFF. DNA for the CDR3: TGCGCCAGCAGGGACGAACACAATGAGCAGTTCTTC.

This clonotype occurred a few times. The chain is built from TRBV20-1 and TRBJ1-2, with TRBD1 as a possible D gene (5 bases). This CDR3 has 12 residues. Germline CDR1 reads DFQATT; CDR2 reads SNEGSKA (reference sequence). V shed 3 bases and J shed 6 bases, with 11 bases lying between them. The CDR3 loop is CSASTGLDGYTF. The DNA of the CDR3 is TGCAGTGCTAGTACAGGCTTAGATGGCTACACCTTC.

This chain links TRBV4-3 with TRBJ2-3, with 10 bases identical to TRBD2. CDR1 LGHNA and CDR2 YSLEER come from the germline V gene. The CDR3 has 19 residues. V gave up 4 bases and J gave up 2 bases; unmatched junction bases: 15. CDR3 sequence: CASSPVWLSSGRATDTQYF. Here the CDR3 DNA reads TGCGCCAGCAGCCCCGTGTGGTTATCGAGCGGGAGGGCCACAGATACGCAGTATTTT.

The CDR3: CASSLSSLPTPFF. DNA of the CDR3: TGTGCCAGCAGCTTAAGTTCTCTTCCCACGCCGTTCTTC. The rearrangement uses TRBV7-2 and TRBJ2-1; D is unclear. Germline loops: CDR1 SGHTA, CDR2 FQGNSA. CDR3 length equals 13 residues. Trimming cost V 2 bases and J 15 bases, with 17 bases left between them.

The chain recombines TRBV6-5 with TRBJ1-1; a weak D match, TRBD1 (6 bases). The CDR3 runs to 14 residues. V lost 6 bases, J lost 0 bases, and 11 bases lay in between. Germline V CDR1 and CDR2: MNHEY, SVGAGI. CDR3 sequence: CASRIGGLNTEAFF. The CDR3 bases are TGTGCCAGCAGGATAGGGGGGTTGAACACTGAAGCTTTCTTT.

In this sample, this clonotype turned up a few times. For the CDR3, the DNA is TGTGCCAGCAGCTCTCTGAGAAGGAGCAGCACAGATACGCAGTATTTT. Translated: CASSSLRRSSTDTQYF. This chain joins TRBV7-9 and TRBJ2-3; the D is unclear. The V gene lost 4 bases and the J gene lost 0 bases, with 14 bases spanning the gap. This CDR3 is 16 amino acids long. The germline V gene encodes CDR1 SEHNR and CDR2 FQNEAQ (reference sequence).

The chain links TRBV7-2 to TRBJ2-3; TRBD2 might be the D (5 bases). With 6 bases removed from V and 0 bases from J, the gap between germline ends came to 19 bases. In germline, CDR1 is SGHTA, CDR2 FQGNSA. The CDR3 extends over 17 amino acids. The CDR3 sequence is CASSRRLLGASTDTQYF. As DNA, the CDR3 is TGTGCCAGCAGTCGAAGGCTGCTGGGAGCTAGCACAGATACGCAGTATTTT.

The CDR3 here is CASSLRAPLSYNEQFF. The CDR3 DNA reads TGTGCCAGCAGCTTACGTGCGCCCCTTTCCTACAATGAGCAGTTCTTC. The rearrangement links TRBV7-2 to TRBJ2-1; the D is unclear. CDR1 and CDR2 from the germline V gene are SGHTA and FQGNSA. This CDR3 comprises 16 residues. With 2 bases removed from V and 1 base from J, the gap between germline ends came to 12 bases.

This rearrangement joins TRBV30 to TRBJ1-2, with D unclear. Germline V lookup: CDR1 GTSNPN, CDR2 SVGIG (reference sequence). Trimming took off 4 bases at V and 8 bases at J, with 20 bases between the two ends. The CDR3 is 14 amino acids. The CDR3, as DNA: TGTGCCTGGAAGGCTACCGCGCGTCGACGGGGCTACACCTTC. Protein product: CAWKATARRRGYTF.

The chain has TRBV20-1 and TRBJ2-5; 12 nucleotides match TRBD2. The CDR3 length is 16 residues. The junction had 4 bases not matched to a gene; V was cut back by 1 base and J by 1 base. Germline assignment: CDR1 DFQATT and CDR2 SNEGSKA (reference sequence). The CDR3 spells CSARGGTSGFQETQYF. The CDR3 DNA is TGCAGTGCTAGAGGGGGGACTAGCGGGTTCCAAGAGACCCAGTACTTC.

V usage is TRBV5-1 and J usage is TRBJ2-5; a possible D gene is TRBD1 (5 bases). The germline gives CDR1 SGHRS, CDR2 YFSETQ. The CDR3 runs to 16 residues. The germline V and J ends were trimmed by 3 bases and 3 bases, with 18 bases remaining between them. The CDR3 is CASSSATGLPKETQYF. CDR3 nucleotide sequence: TGCGCCAGCAGCTCAGCTACAGGCCTTCCCAAAGAGACCCAGTACTTC.

This clonotype has only a few counts. The V and J genes are TRBV28 and TRBJ2-7; D gene uncertain. V was pared by 10 bases and J by 3 bases, with 19 bases between. Per the germline V gene, CDR1 is MDHEN and CDR2 is SYDVKM. CDR3 length: 14 amino acids. In DNA, the CDR3 is TGTGCCACCACACGGTCGAGAGGCCGCTACGAGCAGTACTTC. Translating it yields CATTRSRGRYEQYF.

The rearrangement joins TRBV4-3 to TRBJ1-4; D ambiguous. V gave up 2 bases and J gave up 13 bases, with 14 bases separating them. The CDR3 consists of 13 residues. Germline loops: CDR1 LGHNA, CDR2 YSLEER. DNA of the CDR3: TGCGCCAGCAGCCAAACGTCCCGGGATGCACTGTTTTTT. Amino acids: CASSQTSRDALFF.

The chain has TRBV3-1 and TRBJ2-1; TRBD2 aligns across 9 bases. Per the germline V gene, CDR1 is LGHDT and CDR2 is YNNKEL (reference sequence). The CDR3 covers 15 residues. Trimming at V came to 2 bases and at J to 6 bases, leaving 5 bases not matched to a gene. The DNA of the CDR3 is TGTGCCAGCAGCCAAACGTCGGGACTAGCCAATGAGCAGTTCTTC. It codes for CASSQTSGLANEQFF.

The chain uses TRBV6-2 or TRBV6-3 and TRBJ2-1, with unresolved D. Germline lookup yields CDR1 MNHEY and CDR2 SVGEGT. CDR3 length equals 12 residues. The V gene lost 6 bases and the J gene lost 12 bases, with 15 bases spanning the gap. DNA of the CDR3: TGTGCCAGCAGCGCCACTACCGTCCGGCAGTTCTTC. Translation gives CASSATTVRQFF.

This clonotype has more than one count but fewer than ten. V usage is TRBV6-5 and J usage is TRBJ2-4; 7 nucleotides align to TRBD2. The J call may be mistaken, given a closer DNA end match to TRBJ2-7. The CDR3 is 15 amino acids. Per germline, CDR1 MNHEY and CDR2 SVGAGI. Here the CDR3 DNA reads TGTGCCAGCAGTTCCCTCGGGGGGAGTATATACGAGCAGTACTTC. The encoded protein is CASSSLGGSIYEQYF.

This clonotype has only one observation. This chain links TRBV6-2 or TRBV6-3 with TRBJ2-3; 11 bases agree with TRBD2. CDR1 and CDR2 (germline): MNHEY, SVGEGT. V trimming: 4 bases; J trimming: 2 bases; junction bases outside the gene matches: 5. The CDR3 runs 16 residues. CDR3 protein: CASSSKGLAATDTQYF. CDR3 sequence (DNA): TGTGCCAGCAGTTCCAAGGGACTAGCGGCCACAGATACGCAGTATTTT.

This chain connects TRBV30 to TRBJ1-1; D gene uncertain. V was pared by 0 bases and J by 1 base, with 6 bases between. CDR3 length: 13 amino acids. Germline V gene data show CDR1 as GTSNPN and CDR2 as SVGIG (reference sequence). CDR3 protein: CAWSVFRNTEAFF. The CDR3 region has the DNA TGTGCCTGGAGTGTATTCAGGAACACTGAAGCTTTCTTT.